The clone carrying this T cell receptor (beta chain) was counted at least ten times. What it recognizes is unknown. One entry per CDR3 protein, called by TCRdb with MiXCR from the 5' RACE reads. The sample yields 200,000 to 250,000 distinct CDR3 sequences, roughly 13% seen once. The data were obtained in a study of identical twins. General study findings and limits: There were fewer insertions in abundant cord blood beta clonotypes, but memory repertoires showed no such pattern.

J lost 4 bases, V lost 1 base, and 4 bases had no gene match. The CDR3 has 15 amino acids. CDR1 is SGHRS and CDR2 is YFSETQ in the germline V gene. This same sample was also part of a study on yellow fever vaccine responses in identical twins.

The chain has TRBV5-1 and TRBJ1-3; 8 bases align to TRBD1. The receptor comes from a woman in her late teens or twenties in good health. The sequenced material came from memory (CD45RO+) T cells sorted from blood. The CDR3 DNA reads as TGCGCCAGCAGCTTGAGTTGGGACAGGGGAAACACCATATATTTT. Encoded protein: CASSLSWDRGNTIYF.